This T cell receptor (beta chain) comes out of a study of blood T cell repertoires in COVID-19. At the level of the study: Sample material is recorded as cDNA or gDNA derived from T cells, B-cell-depleted T cells, or PBMCs.

In the study's own analysis: Estimates of nucleated cell counts were drawn from the amplification of reference gene primers. Profiled with immunoSEQ multiplex PCR; TCRdb holds only in-frame clones, not every one. The DNA was the basis for D and trimming; V, J and clone size are from that table. Of almost 400,000 clones in the sample, 70% to 90% were seen once. Across under 25 US areas, participants ranged in age from 18 to 89 years. Trimming pared 1 base from V and 2 bases from J, leaving 9 bases between. The CDR3 has 15 amino acids. CDR1 is SEHNR, CDR2 FQNEAQ, per germline (reference sequence). This clone was found a few times.

The sequence came from a woman in her 30s with acute COVID-19. The chain combines TRBV7-9 with TRBJ2-1; D may be TRBD2 (6 bases). The source material was PBMCs or T cells enriched from blood (not recorded which). The CDR3 DNA reads TGTGCCAGCAGCTTAGTGGCTAGCGCCTACAATGAGCAGTTCTTC. Its translation: CASSLVASAYNEQFF.